These 13 T cell receptor beta chains originate from one sample sequenced in a study of cytomegalovirus exposure and HLA in healthy donors. Vbeta (60) and Jbeta (13) primers were used in the PCR. Sequenced by immunoSEQ multiplex PCR; TCRdb stores in-frame clones only, minus some. Here the sample spans 95,000 to 100,000 clones, around 79% being singletons. Input material: PBMCs. These receptors came from a woman between 40 and 50 years old in good health and CMV-seronegative.

The chain is built from TRBV19 and TRBJ1-6; weak D call: TRBD1 (5 bases). CDR3 length: 17 residues. The germline V gene encodes CDR1 LNHDA and CDR2 SQIVND (reference sequence). V lost 0 bases and J 7 bases, leaving 16 bases between the germline ends. The CDR3 region has the DNA TGTGCCAGTAGTATAGATATGCGGACAAGGGTAAATTCACCCCTCCACTTT. This encodes CASSIDMRTRVNSPLHF.

The CDR3 reads CASSQQLGGRANTGELFF. CDR3 bases: TGTGCCAGCAGCCAGCAATTGGGGGGACGGGCAAACACCGGGGAGCTGTTTTTT. The chain is built from TRBV21-1 and TRBJ2-2; the table's D call, TRBD2, was not checked against the DNA. TRBV21-1 is classified as a pseudogene. CDR3 length: 18 amino acids.

This rearrangement joins TRBV7-9 to TRBJ2-5; the match to TRBD2 covers 11 bases. With the DNA end fitting TRBJ2-7 better, the J assignment may be wrong. Looked up from germline, CDR1 is SEHNR and CDR2 is FQNEAQ (reference sequence). The CDR3 runs 15 residues. CDR3 in amino acids: CASSFRSGLADEQYF. The CDR3 DNA follows: TGTGCCAGCAGCTTTCGTTCGGGACTAGCGGACGAGCAGTACTTC.

This chain connects TRBV7-9 to TRBJ2-7; maybe TRBD2 (5 bases). V lost 8 bases and J 5 bases, leaving 19 bases between the germline ends. Germline CDR1 is SEHNR and CDR2 is FQNEAQ (reference sequence). CDR3 length: 14 residues. The CDR3: CASAEADSANEQYF. For the CDR3, the DNA is TGTGCCAGCGCCGAAGCGGACTCTGCCAACGAGCAGTACTTC.

The chain employs TRBV27 and TRBJ1-5; a possible D gene is TRBD1 (6 bases). Deletions cut 3 bases from V and 0 bases from J, with 12 bases between. Germline V gives CDR1 MNHEY, CDR2 SMNVEV (reference sequence). This CDR3 is 16 amino acids long. CDR3 bases: TGTGCCAGCAGTTTGTACAGGGACGCTAGCAATCAGCCCCAGCATTTT. This gives the protein CASSLYRDASNQPQHF.

J is TRBJ2-7 and V is TRBV14; D perhaps matches TRBD1 (6 bases). CDR1 SGHDN and CDR2 FVKESK come from the germline V gene. The CDR3 length is 17 residues. V gave up 4 bases and J gave up 0 bases, with 19 bases separating them. This chain's CDR3 is CASSPTPHRVISYEQYF. CDR3 bases: TGTGCCAGCAGCCCGACGCCCCACAGGGTGATCTCCTACGAGCAGTACTTC.

In DNA, the CDR3 is TGTGCCAGCAGCCACCGGGTTCCCTACGAGCAGTACTTC. Translated: CASSHRVPYEQYF. V is TRBV7-2 and J is TRBJ2-7, with D unclear. Trimming left V 5 bases short and J 2 bases short, with 10 bases between. The CDR3 totals 13 residues. Germline V gives CDR1 SGHTA, CDR2 FQGNSA.

Only a few counts were recorded for this clone. The chain links TRBV25-1 to TRBJ1-3; no clear D gene. Germline V CDR1 and CDR2: MGHDK, SYGVNS. Trimming removed 2 bases at V and 0 bases at J, with 17 bases between. This CDR3 contains 18 residues. Here the CDR3 reads CASSEGGFGVISGNTIYF. CDR3 coding DNA: TGTGCCAGCAGTGAAGGAGGGTTCGGAGTGATCTCTGGAAACACCATATATTTT.

This clone was seen only a few times. Written as DNA, the CDR3 is TGTGCCAGCACTCGCTTGGGGGCTAGCACAGATACGCAGTATTTT. It specifies CASTRLGASTDTQYF. The chain carries TRBV5-4 and TRBJ2-3; D might be TRBD1 (6 bases). Per the germline V gene, CDR1 is SGHNT and CDR2 is YYREEE (reference sequence). V was clipped by 6 bases and J by 0 bases, with 14 bases between them. This CDR3 is built from 15 residues.

This clone was detected a few times. This chain links TRBV11-3 with TRBJ2-1; possibly TRBD2 for D (5 bases). Germline V gene lookup returns CDR1 SGHNT and CDR2 YENEEA. Trimming removed 5 bases from V and 9 bases from J, with 14 bases in between. The CDR3 consists of 13 residues. The DNA for the CDR3 is TGTGCCAGCAGCGAACCGGGGTCGAGTGAGCAGTTCTTC. Amino acids: CASSEPGSSEQFF.

This clone appeared a single time. The J gene is TRBJ2-3, the V gene TRBV27; the D is unclear. Looked up from germline, CDR1 is MNHEY and CDR2 is SMNVEV (reference sequence). V was clipped by 6 bases and J by 1 base, with 8 bases between them. The CDR3 covers 13 residues. CDR3 sequence reads: CASRQYGTDTQYF. CDR3 DNA: TGTGCCAGCAGACAATATGGCACAGATACGCAGTATTTT.

V and J are TRBV21-1 and TRBJ2-1; the D call of TRBD2 is as the table states it, not checked on the DNA. TRBV21-1 is tagged as a pseudogene. The CDR3 runs to 17 residues. This CDR3 is CASSKELVPVSYNEQFF. The CDR3 DNA reads TGTGCCAGCAGCAAAGAGCTCGTCCCTGTGTCGTACAATGAGCAGTTCTTC.

About this clone: An end of the junction differs from the germline gene, which may be a read error. This chain uses TRBV7-9 with TRBJ1-2; D gene ambiguous. This CDR3 region has 15 residues. Germline V gives CDR1 SEHNR, CDR2 FQNEAQ (reference sequence). The CDR3 nucleotides read TGTTCCAGCAGCTTAGTCGTACAGCCCAGCTATGGCTACACCTTC. It codes for CSSSLVVQPSYGYTF.